This T cell receptor beta chain is drawn from a study of shared clonotypes between healthy human individuals. Naive CD8 cells, CD45RO-negative and positively selected for CCR7, excluded terminally differentiated effector memory CD45RA+ cells. The V end lost 1 base, the J end lost 6 bases, and 19 bases lay between the germline ends. The CDR3 extends over 16 amino acids. The germline gives CDR1 PRHDT, CDR2 FYEKMQ (reference sequence). TCRdb keeps only in-frame clones here, not all; method: immunoSEQ multiplex PCR. The repertoire holds about 1,800,000 clones, with over 85% as singletons. This receptor was taken from a young man in good health. Sequenced material: naive CD8+ T cells sorted from blood. The chain recombines TRBV13 with TRBJ2-7; D not certain. CDR3 sequence reads: CASSLVDGGPIGEQYF. The CDR3 DNA reads as TGTGCCAGCAGCTTAGTAGACGGCGGACCGATAGGCGAGCAGTACTTC.